This T cell receptor (beta chain) was sequenced for a study of blood T cell repertoires in COVID-19. This clone turned up a few times. Assay: immunoSEQ multiplex PCR; the TCRdb copy retains only in-frame clones and omits some. The top ten hold roughly 21% of the sample, which has around 220,000 clones, 80% to 85% seen once. CDR1 and CDR2 from the germline V gene are LNHNV and YYDKDF (reference sequence). CDR3 length equals 13 residues. V was clipped by 3 bases and J by 0 bases, with 5 bases between them. What was sequenced was peripheral blood. The receptor comes from a man aged 30 to 39 with active or convalescent COVID-19. The chain employs TRBV15 and TRBJ1-2; D is unclear. CDR3 loop: CATSRASNYGYTF. CDR3 nucleotides: TGTGCCACCAGCAGGGCATCTAACTATGGCTACACCTTC.